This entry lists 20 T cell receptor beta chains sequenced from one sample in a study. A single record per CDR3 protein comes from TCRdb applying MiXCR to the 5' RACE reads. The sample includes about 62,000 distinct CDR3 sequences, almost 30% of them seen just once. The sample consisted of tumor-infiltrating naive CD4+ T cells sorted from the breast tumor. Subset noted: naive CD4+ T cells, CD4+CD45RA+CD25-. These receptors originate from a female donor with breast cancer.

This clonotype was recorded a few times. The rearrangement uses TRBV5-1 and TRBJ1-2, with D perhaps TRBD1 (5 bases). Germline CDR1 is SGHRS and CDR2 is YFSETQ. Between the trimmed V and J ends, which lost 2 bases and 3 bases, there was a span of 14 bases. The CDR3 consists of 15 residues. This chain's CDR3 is CASSLSLREDYGYTF. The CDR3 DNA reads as TGCGCCAGCAGCTTAAGTCTCAGGGAGGACTATGGCTACACCTTC. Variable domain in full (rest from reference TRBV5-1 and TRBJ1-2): KAGVTQTPRYLIKTRGQQVTLSCSPISGHRSVSWYQQTPGQGLQFLFEYFSETQRNKGNFPGRFSGRQFSNSRSEMNVSTLELGDSALYLCASSLSLREDYGYTFGSGTRLTVV.

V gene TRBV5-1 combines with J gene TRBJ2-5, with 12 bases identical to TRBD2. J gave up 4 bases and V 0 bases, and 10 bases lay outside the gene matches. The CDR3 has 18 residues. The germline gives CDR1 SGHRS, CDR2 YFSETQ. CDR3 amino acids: CASSLGPSGRARGETQYF. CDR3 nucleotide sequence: TGCGCCAGCAGCTTGGGCCCTAGCGGGAGGGCCCGAGGAGAGACCCAGTACTTC.

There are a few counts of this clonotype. CDR3 nucleotide sequence: TGTGCCAGCATGCATTACAGCTTGAACACTGAAGCTTTCTTT. This encodes CASMHYSLNTEAFF. The rearrangement links TRBV6-2 or TRBV6-3 to TRBJ1-1; no firm D call. Trimming took off 7 bases at V and 0 bases at J, with 12 bases between the two ends. This CDR3 is built from 14 residues. Germline V CDR1 and CDR2: MNHEY, SVGEGT.

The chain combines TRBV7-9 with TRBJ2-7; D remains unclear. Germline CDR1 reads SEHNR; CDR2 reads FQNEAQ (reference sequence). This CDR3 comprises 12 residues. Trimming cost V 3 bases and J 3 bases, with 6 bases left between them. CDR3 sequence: CASSLDVYEQYF. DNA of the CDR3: TGTGCCAGCAGCTTGGATGTCTACGAGCAGTACTTC. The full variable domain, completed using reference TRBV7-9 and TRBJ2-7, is DTGVSQNPRHKITKRGQNVTFRCDPISEHNRLYWYRQTLGQGPEFLTYFQNEAQLEKSRLLSDRFSAERPKGSFSTLEIQRTEQGDSAMYLCASSLDVYEQYFGPGTRLTVT.

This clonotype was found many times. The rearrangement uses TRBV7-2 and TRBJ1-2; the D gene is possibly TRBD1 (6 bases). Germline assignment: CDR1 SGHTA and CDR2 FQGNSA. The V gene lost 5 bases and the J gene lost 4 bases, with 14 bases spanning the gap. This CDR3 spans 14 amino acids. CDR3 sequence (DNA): TGTGCCAGCAGCCCGTTTGGCAGGGGCTATGGCTACACCTTC. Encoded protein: CASSPFGRGYGYTF.

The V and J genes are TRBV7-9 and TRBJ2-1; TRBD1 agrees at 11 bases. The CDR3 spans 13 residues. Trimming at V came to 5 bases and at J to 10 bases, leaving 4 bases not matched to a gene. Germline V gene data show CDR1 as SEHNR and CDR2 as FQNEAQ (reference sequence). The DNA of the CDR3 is TGTGCCAGCAGCGAACGGACAGGGGGCGAGCAGTTCTTC. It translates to CASSERTGGEQFF.

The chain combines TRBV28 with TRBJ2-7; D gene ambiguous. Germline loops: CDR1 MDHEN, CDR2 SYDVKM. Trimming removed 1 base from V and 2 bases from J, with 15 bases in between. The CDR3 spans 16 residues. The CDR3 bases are TGTGCCAGCAGTTTATTGGGCACACAGAGCCCCTACGAGCAGTACTTC. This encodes CASSLLGTQSPYEQYF.

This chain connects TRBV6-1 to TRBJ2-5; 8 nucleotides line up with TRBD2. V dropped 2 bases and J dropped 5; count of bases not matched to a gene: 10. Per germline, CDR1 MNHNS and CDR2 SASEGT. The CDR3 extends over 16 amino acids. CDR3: CASSEWGLGREETQYF. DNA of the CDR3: TGTGCCAGCAGTGAATGGGGACTAGGGCGTGAGGAGACCCAGTACTTC.

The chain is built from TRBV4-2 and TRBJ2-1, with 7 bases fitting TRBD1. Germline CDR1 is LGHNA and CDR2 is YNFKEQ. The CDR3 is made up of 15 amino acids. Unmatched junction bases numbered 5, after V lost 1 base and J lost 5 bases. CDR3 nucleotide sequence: TGTGCCAGCAGCCAAGTCGAGGGGGCGGACAATGAGCAGTTCTTC. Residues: CASSQVEGADNEQFF.

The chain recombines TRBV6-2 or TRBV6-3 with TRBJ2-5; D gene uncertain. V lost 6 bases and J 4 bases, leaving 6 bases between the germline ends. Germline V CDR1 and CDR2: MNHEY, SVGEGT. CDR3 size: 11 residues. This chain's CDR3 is CASSPRETQYF. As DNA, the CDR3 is TGTGCCAGCAGCCCTCGAGAGACCCAGTACTTC.

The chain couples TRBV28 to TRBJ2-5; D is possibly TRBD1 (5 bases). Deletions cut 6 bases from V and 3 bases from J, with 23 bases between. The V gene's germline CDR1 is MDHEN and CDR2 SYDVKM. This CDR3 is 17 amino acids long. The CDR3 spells CASSRFYSRDFKETQYF. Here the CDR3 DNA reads TGTGCCAGCAGCCGATTTTACAGCAGGGATTTTAAAGAGACCCAGTACTTC.

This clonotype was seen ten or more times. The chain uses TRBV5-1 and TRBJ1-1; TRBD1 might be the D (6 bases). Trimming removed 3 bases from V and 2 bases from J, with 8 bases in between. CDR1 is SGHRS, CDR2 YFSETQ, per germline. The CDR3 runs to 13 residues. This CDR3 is CASSSTGNTEAFF. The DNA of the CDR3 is TGCGCCAGCAGCTCGACAGGTAACACTGAAGCTTTCTTT.

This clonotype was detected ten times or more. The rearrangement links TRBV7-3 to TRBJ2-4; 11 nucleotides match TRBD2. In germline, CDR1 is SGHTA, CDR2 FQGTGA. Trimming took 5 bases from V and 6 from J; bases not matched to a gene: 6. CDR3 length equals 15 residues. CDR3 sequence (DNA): TGTGCCAGCAGCGTCGCCGGGACTAGCGGAAACATTCAGTACTTC. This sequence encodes CASSVAGTSGNIQYF.

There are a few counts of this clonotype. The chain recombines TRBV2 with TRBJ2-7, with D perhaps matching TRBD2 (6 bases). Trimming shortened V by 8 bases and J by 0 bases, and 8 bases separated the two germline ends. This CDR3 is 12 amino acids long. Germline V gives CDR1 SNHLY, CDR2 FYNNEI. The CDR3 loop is CASGLNSYEQYF. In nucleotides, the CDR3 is TGTGCCAGCGGACTAAACTCCTACGAGCAGTACTTC.

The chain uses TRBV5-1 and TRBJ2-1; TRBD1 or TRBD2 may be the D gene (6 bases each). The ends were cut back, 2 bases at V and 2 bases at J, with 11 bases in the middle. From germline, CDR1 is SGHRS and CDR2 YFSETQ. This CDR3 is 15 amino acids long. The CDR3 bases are TGCGCCAGCAGCTTACAGGGAGGCGCCTACAATGAGCAGTTCTTC. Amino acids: CASSLQGGAYNEQFF.

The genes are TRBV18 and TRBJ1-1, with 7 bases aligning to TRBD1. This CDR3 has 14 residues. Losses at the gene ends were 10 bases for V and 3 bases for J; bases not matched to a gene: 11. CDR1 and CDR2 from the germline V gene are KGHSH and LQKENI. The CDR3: CATLRGTGDTEAFF. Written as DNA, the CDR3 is TGTGCCACCCTCAGGGGGACTGGGGACACTGAAGCTTTCTTT.

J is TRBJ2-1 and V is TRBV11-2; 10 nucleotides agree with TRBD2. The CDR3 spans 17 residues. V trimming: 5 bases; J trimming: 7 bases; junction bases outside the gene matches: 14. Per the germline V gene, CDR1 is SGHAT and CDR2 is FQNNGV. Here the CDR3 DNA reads TGTGCCAGCAGCCCCTCTAGCGGGAGCACCAGGAGGAATGAGCAGTTCTTC. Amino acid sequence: CASSPSSGSTRRNEQFF.

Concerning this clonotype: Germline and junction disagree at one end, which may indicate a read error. The CDR3, as DNA: TGTGTCAGCAGCTTTGTATCGGCGGGAGCCGCAGATACGCAGTATTTT. The encoded protein is CVSSFVSAGAADTQYF. The chain recombines TRBV7-2 with TRBJ2-3, with 7 bases fitting TRBD2. CDR1 and CDR2 (germline): SGHTA, FQGNSA. This CDR3 is built from 16 residues.

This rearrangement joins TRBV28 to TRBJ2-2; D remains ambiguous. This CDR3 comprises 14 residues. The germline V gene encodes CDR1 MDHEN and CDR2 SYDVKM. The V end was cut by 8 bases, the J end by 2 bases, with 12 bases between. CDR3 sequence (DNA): TGTGCCAGCCGCTTAGGCGGTAACACCGGGGAGCTGTTTTTT. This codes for CASRLGGNTGELFF.

For the CDR3, the DNA is TGTGCCAGCAGTTTGGGTAGCGGGGATAACAATGAGCAGTTCTTC. Translation: CASSLGSGDNNEQFF. The chain employs TRBV27 and TRBJ2-1, with 8 bases that match TRBD2. Germline CDR1 and CDR2: MNHEY and SMNVEV (reference sequence). This CDR3 has 15 residues. Losses at the gene ends were 3 bases for V and 5 bases for J; bases not matched to a gene: 6.